A single sample is the source of the 8 T cell receptor beta chains below, sequenced in a study of blood T cell dynamics during melanoma immunotherapy (dated by TCRdb to the early 2020s). Receptor amplification or capture employed the immunoSEQ multiplex PCR assay. Sourced from immuneACCESS, this table was stored by TCRdb with only in-frame sequences that have V and J called. A share of the clones is absent; for the studies checked, an unresolved V gene accounts for under half, and the remainder has no known explanation. A total of 25,000 to 35,000 clones appear in this sample, 75% to 90% of them only once. The top ten clonotypes cover about 9.4% of the sample. Sample time point, as interpreted from the label and publication: week 3, after first cycle of checkpoint inhibitor. This material consisted of blood, taken from a patient treated with checkpoint blockade. The receptors were sampled from a human donor with melanoma.

The rearrangement uses TRBV30 and TRBJ1-1; no clear D. Germline V gene lookup returns CDR1 GTSNPN and CDR2 SVGIG (reference sequence). V was trimmed by 5 bases and J by 1 base, leaving 11 bases between them. The CDR3 consists of 13 residues. The CDR3 here is CAWAAKRNTEAFF. The CDR3 DNA follows: TGTGCCTGGGCTGCGAAAAGGAACACTGAAGCTTTCTTT.

The gene calls are TRBV11-3 and TRBJ2-3; either TRBD1 or TRBD2 may fit D (5 bases each). The V end was cut by 5 bases, the J end by 3 bases, with 12 bases between. Germline CDR1 and CDR2: SGHNT and YENEEA. The CDR3 loop spans 14 amino acids. The CDR3 DNA follows: TGTGCCAGCAGCCGCCAGGGAGCGACAGATACGCAGTATTTT. Translating gives CASSRQGATDTQYF.

The genes are TRBV4-3 and TRBJ1-1, with D possibly TRBD1 on 5 matching bases. Germline values: CDR1 LGHNA, CDR2 YSLEER. V shed 1 base and J shed 4 bases, with 7 bases lying between them. The CDR3 extends over 13 amino acids. The CDR3 bases are TGCGCCAGCAGCCAAGGGGGCCGCACTGAAGCTTTCTTT. This gives the protein CASSQGGRTEAFF.

V usage is TRBV6-5 and J usage is TRBJ2-7; D uncertain. The CDR3 runs 14 residues. The ends were cut back, 5 bases at V and 0 bases at J, with 11 bases in the middle. Germline V gene sequence: CDR1 MNHEY, CDR2 SVGAGI. The CDR3 region is CASSLLESSYEQYF. The DNA for the CDR3 is TGTGCCAGCAGTCTCCTTGAGAGCTCCTACGAGCAGTACTTC.

V usage is TRBV28 and J usage is TRBJ2-5, with 7 nucleotides matching TRBD2. This CDR3 is built from 14 residues. The germline gives CDR1 MDHEN, CDR2 SYDVKM. V gave up 5 bases and J gave up 2 bases; unmatched junction bases: 5. The CDR3 protein is CASSPLAVQETQYF. The CDR3 DNA is TGTGCCAGCAGTCCCCTAGCGGTACAAGAGACCCAGTACTTC.

The J gene is TRBJ2-2, the V gene TRBV28; D uncertain. V lost 5 bases and J 0 bases, leaving 7 bases between the germline ends. CDR3 length equals 14 residues. The germline gives CDR1 MDHEN, CDR2 SYDVKM. This CDR3 reads CASSLIANTGELFF. Here the CDR3 DNA reads TGTGCCAGCAGTCTTATAGCGAACACCGGGGAGCTGTTTTTT.

This clone was counted between two and nine times. The chain recombines TRBV5-1 with TRBJ1-1; D uncertain. The CDR3 consists of 14 residues. V lost 1 base, J lost 2 bases, and 9 bases lay in between. Per germline, CDR1 SGHRS and CDR2 YFSETQ. The CDR3 nucleotides read TGCGCCAGCAGCTTGCGTCCTGGAAACACTGAAGCTTTCTTT. This gives the protein CASSLRPGNTEAFF. Full variable domain (missing parts from reference TRBV5-1 and TRBJ1-1): KAGVTQTPRYLIKTRGQQVTLSCSPISGHRSVSWYQQTPGQGLQFLFEYFSETQRNKGNFPGRFSGRQFSNSRSEMNVSTLELGDSALYLCASSLRPGNTEAFFGQGTRLTVV.

This chain joins TRBV6-5 and TRBJ1-4; 8 nucleotides agree with TRBD1. The germline CDR1 and CDR2 sequences are MNHEY and SVGAGI. This CDR3 has 14 residues. V shed 5 bases, J shed 6 bases, and the junction held 5 bases outside the gene matches. The chain's CDR3 is CASSDRGWDEKLFF. Written as DNA, the CDR3 is TGTGCCAGCAGTGACAGGGGCTGGGATGAAAAACTGTTTTTT.